This T cell receptor beta chain is drawn from a study of somatic mutations in cytotoxic T cells in rheumatoid arthritis. Study-level information: Prior to any treatment and right after diagnosis, patient blood (approximately 29 ml EDTA) was drawn. Study-level points and caveats: The study found that the largest CD8+ clone exceeded 20% of CD8+ cells in about an eighth of the roughly 65 patients.

A word on this clone: Its antigen is still unknown.

Assay used: immunoSEQ multiplex PCR; TCRdb lists only in-frame clones, some missing. The table includes 1,300 to 1,500 clones, around 90% detected once. Sequencing was carried out using CD8+ T cells sorted from blood. The source is a woman in her seventies with rheumatoid arthritis.

The DNA for the CDR3 is TGCGCCAGCAGCCCCGAAGAAGGGGAGGGCACCGGGGAGCTGTTTTTT. Its protein product is CASSPEEGEGTGELFF. The V call is TRBV4-3, the J call TRBJ2-2; 7 bases line up with TRBD2. Losses at the gene ends were 4 bases for V and 4 bases for J; bases not matched to a gene: 9. CDR1 and CDR2 (germline): LGHNA, YSLEER. The CDR3 has 16 residues.